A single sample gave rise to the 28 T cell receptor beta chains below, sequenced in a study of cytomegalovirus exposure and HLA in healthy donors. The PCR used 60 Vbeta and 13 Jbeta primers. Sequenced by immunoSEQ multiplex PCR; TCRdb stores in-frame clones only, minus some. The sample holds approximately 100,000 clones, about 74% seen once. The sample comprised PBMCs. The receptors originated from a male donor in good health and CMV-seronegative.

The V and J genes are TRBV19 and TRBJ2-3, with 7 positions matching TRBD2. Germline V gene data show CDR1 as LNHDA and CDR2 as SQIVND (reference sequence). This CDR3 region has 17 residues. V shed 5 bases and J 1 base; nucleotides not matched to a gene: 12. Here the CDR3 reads CASSSASAGVGTDTQYF. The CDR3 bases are TGTGCCAGTAGTTCAGCGTCGGCGGGAGTAGGCACAGATACGCAGTATTTT.

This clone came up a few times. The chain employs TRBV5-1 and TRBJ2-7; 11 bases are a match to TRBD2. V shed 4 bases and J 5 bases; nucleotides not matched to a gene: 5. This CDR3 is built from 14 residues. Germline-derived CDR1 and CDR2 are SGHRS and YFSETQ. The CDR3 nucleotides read TGCGCCAGCAGCCGTAGCGGGAGGGACCACGAGCAGTACTTC. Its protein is CASSRSGRDHEQYF.

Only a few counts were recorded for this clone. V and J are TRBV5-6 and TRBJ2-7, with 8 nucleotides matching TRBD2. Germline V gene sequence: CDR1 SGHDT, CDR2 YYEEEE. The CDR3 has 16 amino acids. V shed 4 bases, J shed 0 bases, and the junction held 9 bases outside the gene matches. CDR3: CASSAGSGGGSYEQYF. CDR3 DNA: TGTGCCAGCAGCGCCGGAAGCGGGGGAGGCTCCTACGAGCAGTACTTC.

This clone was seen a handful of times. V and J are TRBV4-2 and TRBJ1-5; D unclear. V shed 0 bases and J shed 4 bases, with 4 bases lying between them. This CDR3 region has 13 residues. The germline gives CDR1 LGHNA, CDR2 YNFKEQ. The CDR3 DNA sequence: TGTGCCAGCAGCCAAGAACAGAATCAGCCCCAGCATTTT. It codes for CASSQEQNQPQHF.

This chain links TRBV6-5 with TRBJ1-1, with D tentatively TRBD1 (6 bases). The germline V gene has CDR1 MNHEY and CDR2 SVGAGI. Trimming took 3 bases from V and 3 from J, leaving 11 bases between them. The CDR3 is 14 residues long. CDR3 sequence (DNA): TGTGCCAGCAGTTATCAGGGGACGGACACTGAAGCTTTCTTT. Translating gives CASSYQGTDTEAFF.

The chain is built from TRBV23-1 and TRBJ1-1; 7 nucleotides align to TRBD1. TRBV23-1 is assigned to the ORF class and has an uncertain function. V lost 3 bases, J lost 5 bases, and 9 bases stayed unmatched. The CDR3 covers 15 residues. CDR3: CASSHSTGKWTEAFF. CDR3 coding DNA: TGCGCCAGCAGTCATTCGACAGGGAAGTGGACTGAAGCTTTCTTT.

The CDR3 spells CASSLNSGSSYEQYF. Here the CDR3 DNA reads TGCGCCAGCAGCTTGAATAGCGGTAGCTCCTACGAGCAGTACTTC. This chain connects TRBV5-1 to TRBJ2-7; D possibly corresponds to TRBD2 (6 bases). The CDR3 loop spans 15 amino acids. V lost 1 base, J lost 0 bases, and 11 bases lay in between. The germline CDR1 and CDR2 sequences are SGHRS and YFSETQ.

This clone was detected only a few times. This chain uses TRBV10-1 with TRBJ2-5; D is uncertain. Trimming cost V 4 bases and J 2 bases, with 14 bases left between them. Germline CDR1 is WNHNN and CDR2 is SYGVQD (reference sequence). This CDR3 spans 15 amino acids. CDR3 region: CASSVFLRRQETQYF. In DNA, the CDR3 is TGCGCCAGCAGTGTATTTTTGCGGAGACAAGAGACCCAGTACTTC.

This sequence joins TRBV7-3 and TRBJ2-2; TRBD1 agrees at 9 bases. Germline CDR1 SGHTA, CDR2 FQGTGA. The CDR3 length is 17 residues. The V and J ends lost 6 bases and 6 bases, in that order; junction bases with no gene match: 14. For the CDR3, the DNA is TGTGCCAGCAGTACTTTTAACGGACAGGGGTCCCCCGGGGAGCTGTTTTTT. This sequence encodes CASSTFNGQGSPGELFF.

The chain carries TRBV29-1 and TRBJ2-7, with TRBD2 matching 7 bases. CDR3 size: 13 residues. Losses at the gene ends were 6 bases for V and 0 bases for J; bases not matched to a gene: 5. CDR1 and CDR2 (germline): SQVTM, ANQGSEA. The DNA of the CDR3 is TGCAGCGTGAAGGGGAGGGCCTCCTACGAGCAGTACTTC. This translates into CSVKGRASYEQYF.

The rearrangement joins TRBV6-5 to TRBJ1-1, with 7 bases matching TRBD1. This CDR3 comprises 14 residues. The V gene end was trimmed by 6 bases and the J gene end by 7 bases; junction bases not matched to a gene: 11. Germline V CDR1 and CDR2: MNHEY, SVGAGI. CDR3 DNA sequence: TGTGCCAGCAGCTCCGACAGGGTATTAAATGAAGCTTTCTTT. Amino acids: CASSSDRVLNEAFF.

The CDR3 sequence: CSVETGLAGPLGEQFF. For the CDR3, the DNA is TGCAGCGTAGAAACGGGACTAGCGGGACCCTTAGGTGAGCAGTTCTTC. V and J are TRBV29-1 and TRBJ2-1, with 13 bases that match TRBD2. V shed 6 bases and J 9 bases; nucleotides not matched to a gene: 14. The CDR3 sequence is 16 residues long. Germline V gene sequence: CDR1 SQVTM, CDR2 ANQGSEA.

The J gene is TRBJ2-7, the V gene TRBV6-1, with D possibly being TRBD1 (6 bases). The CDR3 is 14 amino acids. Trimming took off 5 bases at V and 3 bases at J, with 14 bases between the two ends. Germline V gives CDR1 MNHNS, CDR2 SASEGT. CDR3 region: CASSHREKSYEQYF. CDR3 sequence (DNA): TGTGCCAGCAGTCACAGGGAGAAAAGCTACGAGCAGTACTTC.

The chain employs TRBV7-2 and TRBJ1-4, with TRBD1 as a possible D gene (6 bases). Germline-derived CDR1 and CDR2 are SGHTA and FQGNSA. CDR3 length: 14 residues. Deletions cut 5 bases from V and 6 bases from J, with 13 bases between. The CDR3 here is CASSTQGADEKLFF. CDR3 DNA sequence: TGTGCCAGCAGCACACAGGGTGCGGATGAAAAACTGTTTTTT. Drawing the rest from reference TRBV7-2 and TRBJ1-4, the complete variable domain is GAGVSQSPSNKVTEKGKDVELRCDPISGHTALYWYRQSLGQGLEFLIYFQGNSAPDKSGLPSDRFSAERTGGSVSTLTIQRTQQEDSAVYLCASSTQGADEKLFFGSGTQLSVL.

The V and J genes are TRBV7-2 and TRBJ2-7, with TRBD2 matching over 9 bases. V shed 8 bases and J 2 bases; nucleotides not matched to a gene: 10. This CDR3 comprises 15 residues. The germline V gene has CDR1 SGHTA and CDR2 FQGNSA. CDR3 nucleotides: TGTGCCAGCGATCAGGGGGGCGGGAGGGCCTACGAGCAGTACTTC. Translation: CASDQGGGRAYEQYF.

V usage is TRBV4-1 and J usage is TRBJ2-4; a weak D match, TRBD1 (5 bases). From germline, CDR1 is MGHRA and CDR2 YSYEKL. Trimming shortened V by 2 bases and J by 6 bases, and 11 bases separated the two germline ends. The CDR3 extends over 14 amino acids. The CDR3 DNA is TGCGCCAGCAGCCAACCAGGGTTGGGAAACATTCAGTACTTC. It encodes CASSQPGLGNIQYF.

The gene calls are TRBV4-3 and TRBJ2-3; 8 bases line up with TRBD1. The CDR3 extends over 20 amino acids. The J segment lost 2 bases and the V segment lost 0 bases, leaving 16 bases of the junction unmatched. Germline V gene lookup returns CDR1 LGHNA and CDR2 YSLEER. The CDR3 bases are TGCGCCAGCAGCCAAGATCGGGGGTACAGGGGGGCGGTCATCACAGATACGCAGTATTTT. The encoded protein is CASSQDRGYRGAVITDTQYF.

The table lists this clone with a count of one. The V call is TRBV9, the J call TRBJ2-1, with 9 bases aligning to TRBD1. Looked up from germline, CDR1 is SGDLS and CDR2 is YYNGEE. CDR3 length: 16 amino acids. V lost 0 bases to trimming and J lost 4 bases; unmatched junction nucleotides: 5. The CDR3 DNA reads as TGTGCCAGCAGCGTAGGTTTTGGGACAGGGTACAATGAGCAGTTCTTC. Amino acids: CASSVGFGTGYNEQFF.

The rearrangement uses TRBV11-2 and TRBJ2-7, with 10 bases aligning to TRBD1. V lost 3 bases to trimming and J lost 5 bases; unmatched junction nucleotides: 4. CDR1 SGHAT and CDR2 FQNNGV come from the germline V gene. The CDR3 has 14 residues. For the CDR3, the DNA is TGTGCCAGCAGCTTGGGACAGGGGAGCCACGAGCAGTACTTC. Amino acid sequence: CASSLGQGSHEQYF.

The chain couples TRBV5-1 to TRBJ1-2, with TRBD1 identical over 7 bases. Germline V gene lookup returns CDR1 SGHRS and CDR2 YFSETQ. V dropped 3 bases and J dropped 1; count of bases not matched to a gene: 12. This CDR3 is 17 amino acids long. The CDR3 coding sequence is TGCGCCAGCAGCTACTCATCCAGCGGACAGGATAACTATGGCTACACCTTC. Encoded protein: CASSYSSSGQDNYGYTF.

CDR3 DNA: TGTGCCAGCAGTCGGGGACAGACCTACGAGCAGTACTTC. Translation gives CASSRGQTYEQYF. This sequence joins TRBV27 and TRBJ2-7, with 7 positions matching TRBD1. After removal of 5 bases from V and 2 bases from J, the junction contained 3 bases not matched to a gene. The germline CDR1 and CDR2 sequences are MNHEY and SMNVEV (reference sequence). The length of the CDR3 is 13 residues.

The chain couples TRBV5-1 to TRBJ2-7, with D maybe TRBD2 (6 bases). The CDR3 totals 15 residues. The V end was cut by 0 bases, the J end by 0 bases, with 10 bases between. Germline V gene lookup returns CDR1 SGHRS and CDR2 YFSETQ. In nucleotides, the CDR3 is TGCGCCAGCAGCTTGGTCGCCGGGAGCTCCTACGAGCAGTACTTC. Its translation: CASSLVAGSSYEQYF.

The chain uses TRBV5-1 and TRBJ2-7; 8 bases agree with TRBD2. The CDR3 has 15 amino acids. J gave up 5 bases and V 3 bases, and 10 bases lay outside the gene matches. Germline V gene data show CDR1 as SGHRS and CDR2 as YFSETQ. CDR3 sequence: CASSSGGGTSNEQYF. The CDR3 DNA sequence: TGCGCCAGCAGCTCCGGGGGGGGGACTAGTAACGAGCAGTACTTC. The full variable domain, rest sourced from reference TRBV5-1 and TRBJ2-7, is KAGVTQTPRYLIKTRGQQVTLSCSPISGHRSVSWYQQTPGQGLQFLFEYFSETQRNKGNFPGRFSGRQFSNSRSEMNVSTLELGDSALYLCASSSGGGTSNEQYFGPGTRLTVT.

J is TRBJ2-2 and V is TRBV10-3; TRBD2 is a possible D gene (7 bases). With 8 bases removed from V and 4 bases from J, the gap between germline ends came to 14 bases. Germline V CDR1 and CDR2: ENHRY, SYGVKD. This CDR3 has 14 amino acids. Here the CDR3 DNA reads TGTGCCATCGGGGGAGGGGGAAGCACCGGGGAGCTGTTTTTT. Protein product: CAIGGGGSTGELFF.

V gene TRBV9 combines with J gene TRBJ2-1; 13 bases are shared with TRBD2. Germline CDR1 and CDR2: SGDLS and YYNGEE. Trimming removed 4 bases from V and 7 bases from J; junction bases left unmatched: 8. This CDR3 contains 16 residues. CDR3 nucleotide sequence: TGTGCCAGCAGCAGCCGAAGGACTAGCGGGAGTAATGAGCAGTTCTTC. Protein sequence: CASSSRRTSGSNEQFF.

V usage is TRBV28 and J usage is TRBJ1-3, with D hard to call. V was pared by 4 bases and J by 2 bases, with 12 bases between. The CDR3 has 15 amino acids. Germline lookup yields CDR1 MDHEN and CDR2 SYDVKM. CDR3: CASSSLTETGNTIYF. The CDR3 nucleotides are TGTGCCAGCAGTTCCCTCACAGAAACTGGAAACACCATATATTTT.

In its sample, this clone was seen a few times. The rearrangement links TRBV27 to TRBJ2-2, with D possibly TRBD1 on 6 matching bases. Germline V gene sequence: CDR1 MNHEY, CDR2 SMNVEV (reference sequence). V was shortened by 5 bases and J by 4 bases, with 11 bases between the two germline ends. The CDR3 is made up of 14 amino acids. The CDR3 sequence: CASSPRTVTGELFF. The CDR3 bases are TGTGCCAGCAGTCCCCGGACAGTCACCGGGGAGCTGTTTTTT.

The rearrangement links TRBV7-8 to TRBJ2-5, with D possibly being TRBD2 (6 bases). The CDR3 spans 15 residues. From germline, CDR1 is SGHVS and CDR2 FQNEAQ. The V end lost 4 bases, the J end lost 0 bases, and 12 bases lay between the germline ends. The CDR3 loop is CASSSRGGNQETQYF. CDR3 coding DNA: TGTGCCAGCAGCTCCCGTGGGGGGAACCAAGAGACCCAGTACTTC.